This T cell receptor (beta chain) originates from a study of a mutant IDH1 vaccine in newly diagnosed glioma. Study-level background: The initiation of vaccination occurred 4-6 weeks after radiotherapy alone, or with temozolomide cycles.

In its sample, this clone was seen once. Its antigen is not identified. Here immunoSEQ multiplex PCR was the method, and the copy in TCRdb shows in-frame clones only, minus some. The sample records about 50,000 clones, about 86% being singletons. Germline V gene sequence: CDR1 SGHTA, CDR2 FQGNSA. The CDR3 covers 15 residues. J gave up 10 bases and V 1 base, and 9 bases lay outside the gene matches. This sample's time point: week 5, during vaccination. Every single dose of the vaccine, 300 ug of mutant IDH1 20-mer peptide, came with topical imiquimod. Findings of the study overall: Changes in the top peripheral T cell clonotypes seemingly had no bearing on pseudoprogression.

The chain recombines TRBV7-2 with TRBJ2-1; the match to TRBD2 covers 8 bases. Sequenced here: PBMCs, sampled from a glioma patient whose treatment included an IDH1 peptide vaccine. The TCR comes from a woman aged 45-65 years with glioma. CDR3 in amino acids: CASSLVGGAVSEQFF. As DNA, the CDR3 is TGTGCCAGCAGCTTAGTCGGGGGGGCGGTCTCAGAGCAGTTCTTC.